The present T cell receptor (beta chain) was sequenced within a study of blood T cells in healthy people across ages. Trimming cost V 1 base and J 11 bases, with 29 bases left between them. The CDR3 is 18 residues long. Germline V lookup: CDR1 SGHTA, CDR2 FQGNSA. Combining a sample-barcoded 5' primer with a J-beta primer mix, a second PCR ran for about 6 to 12 cycles. TCRdb reanalysed the 5' RACE reads using MiXCR and keeps one entry per CDR3 protein. The data show around 870,000 distinct CDR3 sequences, 25% to 35% seen once. Sequencing was carried out using blood. The receptor's source is a woman at least 80 years old in good health. The chain is built from TRBV7-2 and TRBJ2-5, with D perhaps matching TRBD1 or TRBD2 (5 bases each). Here the CDR3 reads CASSLEGHQTLWRNKQYF. The CDR3 nucleotides read TGTGCCAGCAGCTTAGAAGGACACCAGACGCTATGGAGGAATAAGCAGTACTTC.